This TCR beta chain was sequenced during a study of blood T cell repertoires in COVID-19. Study as a whole: Collection of acute and convalescent COVID-19 samples took place in the United States, Italy and Spain.

How the authors handled the data: Estimation of nucleated cell counts relied on the amplification of reference gene primers. Sequenced by immunoSEQ multiplex PCR; TCRdb stores in-frame clones only, minus some. Clone size and the V and J calls come from that table; the DNA yielded D and trimming. This sample has about 110,000 clones, with over 80% found just once. The V and J ends lost 3 bases and 0 bases respectively, with 26 bases between them. Germline V gene sequence: CDR1 SGHVS, CDR2 FQNEAQ. The CDR3 covers 20 residues. The genes are TRBV7-8 and TRBJ1-1; no clear D. The sample taken for sequencing was peripheral blood. This receptor was obtained from a woman in her 70s with acute or convalescent COVID-19. Written as DNA, the CDR3 is TGTGCCAGCAGCTTCTTACGATTTCGGAGACCGATTATAGTGAACACTGAAGCTTTCTTT. Residues: CASSFLRFRRPIIVNTEAFF. Full variable domain (missing parts from reference TRBV7-8 and TRBJ1-1): GAGVSQSPRYKVAKRGQDVALRCDPISGHVSLFWYQQALGQGPEFLTYFQNEAQLDKSGLPSDRFFAERPEGSVSTLKIQRTQQEDSAVYLCASSFLRFRRPIIVNTEAFFGQGTRLTVV.